This T cell receptor beta chain was identified in a study of shared clonotypes between healthy human individuals. There are 16 residues in the CDR3. Libraries were prepared by immunoSEQ multiplex PCR; TCRdb keeps only in-frame clonotypes and omits some of them. Among roughly 1,500,000 clones listed, 95% to 99% were seen once. Sequenced input: naive CD4+ T cells sorted from blood. Subset noted: CD45RA+ positively selected. The genes are TRBV21-1 and TRBJ2-7; whether TRBD1, the table's D call, matches the DNA was not checked. TRBV21-1 is shown as a pseudogene. This clonotype was obtained from a man between 25 and 39 years old in good health. CDR3 in DNA: TGTGCCAGCAGCGATCGACCGGGACAGGGAAACTACGAGCAGTACTTC. It is translated as CASSDRPGQGNYEQYF.